This T cell receptor beta chain was obtained from a study of CD8 T cells in Susac syndrome. Findings and limits, study-wide: The study acknowledged a relatively small number of individuals in its TCR sequencing and HLA analysis.

Regarding this clonotype: Its antigen is as yet unknown.

Sequencing of TCR beta covered CD8+ and CD4+ T cells obtained from blood. CDR3 length equals 14 residues. Looked up from germline, CDR1 is SGHRS and CDR2 is YFSETQ. V lost 1 base and J lost 3, with 7 bases in between. An input of 0.5 to 1 ug of RNA was subjected to reverse transcription using random hexamers. immunoSEQ multiplex PCR amplified TCR beta CDR3 across 54 Vbeta, 13 Jbeta. TCRdb analysed the immunoSEQ multiplex PCR reads with MiXCR anew, one entry per CDR3 protein. The repertoire consists of a few hundred thousand distinct CDR3 sequences, with just over 90% occurring once and the leading ten covering 0.06% to 0.075%.

Sequenced material: CD4+ T cells from PBMCs. The chain employs TRBV5-1 and TRBJ1-4; tentative D call: TRBD1 (6 bases). The source of this sequence is a human donor with multiple sclerosis. CDR3 nucleotide sequence: TGCGCCAGCAGCTTGAACAGGGCTAATGAAAAACTGTTTTTT. Translation gives CASSLNRANEKLFF.